This T cell receptor beta chain was recovered during a study of CDR3 diversity in severe acne. Germline CDR1 SGHTA, CDR2 FQGTGA. This CDR3 region has 16 residues. V gave up 3 bases and J gave up 1 base, with 15 bases separating them. MiXCR, applied by TCRdb to the PCR reads, yields one record per CDR3 protein. The sample lists around 100,000 distinct CDR3 sequences; roughly half were seen once. The clonotype comes from a male donor with acne. The specimen was blood. V is TRBV7-3 and J is TRBJ1-1; D remains ambiguous. The CDR3 DNA follows: TGTGCCAGCAGCTTGGGTGCGGTGACCCAGAACACTGAAGCTTTCTTT. Protein sequence: CASSLGAVTQNTEAFF.